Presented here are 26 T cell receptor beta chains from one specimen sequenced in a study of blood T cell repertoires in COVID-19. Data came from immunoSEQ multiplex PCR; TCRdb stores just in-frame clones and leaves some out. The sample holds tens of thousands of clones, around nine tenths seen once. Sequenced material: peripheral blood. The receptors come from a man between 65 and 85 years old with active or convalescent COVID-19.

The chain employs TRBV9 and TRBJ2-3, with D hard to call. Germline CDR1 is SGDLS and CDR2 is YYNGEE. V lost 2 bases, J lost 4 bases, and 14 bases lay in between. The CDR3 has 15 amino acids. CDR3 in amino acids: CASSVRRVGSDTQYF. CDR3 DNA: TGTGCCAGCAGCGTTCGACGGGTCGGCTCAGATACGCAGTATTTT.

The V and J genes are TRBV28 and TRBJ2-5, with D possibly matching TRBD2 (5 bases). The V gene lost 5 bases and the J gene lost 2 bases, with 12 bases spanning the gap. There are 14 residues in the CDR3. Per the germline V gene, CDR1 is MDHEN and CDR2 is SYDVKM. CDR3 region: CASSLSPGQETQYF. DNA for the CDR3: TGTGCCAGCAGTCTCTCCCCGGGACAAGAGACCCAGTACTTC.

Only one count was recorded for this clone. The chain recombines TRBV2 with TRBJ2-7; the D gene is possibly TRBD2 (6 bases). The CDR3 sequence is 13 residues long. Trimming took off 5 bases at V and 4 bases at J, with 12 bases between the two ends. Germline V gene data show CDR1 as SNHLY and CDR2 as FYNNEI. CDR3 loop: CASSPGGTYEQYF. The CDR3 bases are TGTGCCAGCAGTCCAGGCGGGACGTACGAGCAGTACTTC.

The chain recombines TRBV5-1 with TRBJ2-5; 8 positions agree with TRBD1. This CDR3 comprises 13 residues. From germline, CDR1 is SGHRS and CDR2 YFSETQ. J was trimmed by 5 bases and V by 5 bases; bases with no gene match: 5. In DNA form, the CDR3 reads TGCGCCAGCAGGAAGACAGGGGACGAGACCCAGTACTTC. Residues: CASRKTGDETQYF.

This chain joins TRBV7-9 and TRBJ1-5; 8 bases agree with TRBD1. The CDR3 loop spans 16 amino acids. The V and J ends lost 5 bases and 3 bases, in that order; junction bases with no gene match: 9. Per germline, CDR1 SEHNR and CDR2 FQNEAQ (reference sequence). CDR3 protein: CASSLTTGVLNQPQHF. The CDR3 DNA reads TGTGCCAGCAGCCTGACGACAGGGGTACTCAATCAGCCCCAGCATTTT.

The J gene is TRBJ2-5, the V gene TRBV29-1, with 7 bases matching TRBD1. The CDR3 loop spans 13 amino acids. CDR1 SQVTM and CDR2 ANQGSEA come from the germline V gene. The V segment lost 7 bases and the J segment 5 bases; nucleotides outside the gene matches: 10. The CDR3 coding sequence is TGCAGCGGGGGGCAGGGGGTGGTGGAGACCCAGTACTTC. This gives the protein CSGGQGVVETQYF. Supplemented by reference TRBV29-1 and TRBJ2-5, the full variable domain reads SAVISQKPSRDICQRGTSLTIQCQVDSQVTMMFWYRQQPGQSLTLIATANQGSEATYESGFVIDKFPISRPNLTFSTLTVSNMSPEDSSIYLCSGGQGVVETQYFGPGTRLLVL.

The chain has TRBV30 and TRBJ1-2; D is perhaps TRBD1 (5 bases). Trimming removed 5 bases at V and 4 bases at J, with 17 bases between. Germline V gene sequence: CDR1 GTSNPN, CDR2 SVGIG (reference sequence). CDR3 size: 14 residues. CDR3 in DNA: TGTGCCTGGGCACTTGACAGCCACCGCTATGGCTACACCTTC. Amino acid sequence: CAWALDSHRYGYTF.

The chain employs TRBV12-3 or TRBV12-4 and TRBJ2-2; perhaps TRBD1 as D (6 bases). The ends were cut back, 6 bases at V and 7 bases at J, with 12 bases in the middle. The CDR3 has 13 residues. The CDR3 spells CASSQRGNGELFF. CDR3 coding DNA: TGTGCCAGCAGCCAAAGGGGGAACGGGGAGCTGTTTTTT.

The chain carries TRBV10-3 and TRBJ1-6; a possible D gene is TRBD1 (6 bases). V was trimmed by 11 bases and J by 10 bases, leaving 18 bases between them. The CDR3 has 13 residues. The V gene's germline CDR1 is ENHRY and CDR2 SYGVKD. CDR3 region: CAAGGGARSPLHF. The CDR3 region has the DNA TGTGCCGCTGGCGGGGGGGCGCGGTCACCCCTCCACTTT.

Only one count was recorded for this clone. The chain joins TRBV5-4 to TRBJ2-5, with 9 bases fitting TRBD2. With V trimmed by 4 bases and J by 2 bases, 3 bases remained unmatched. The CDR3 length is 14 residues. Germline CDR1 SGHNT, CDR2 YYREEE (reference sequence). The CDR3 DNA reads TGTGCCAGCAGCCCCGGACTAGCGCAAGAGACCCAGTACTTC. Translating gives CASSPGLAQETQYF.

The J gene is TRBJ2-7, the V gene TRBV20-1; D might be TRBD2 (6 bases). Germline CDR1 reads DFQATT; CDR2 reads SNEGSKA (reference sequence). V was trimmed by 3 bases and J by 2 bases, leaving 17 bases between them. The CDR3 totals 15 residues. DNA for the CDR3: TGCAGTGCTAGTGTTCCTGGGAGGACGACCTACGAGCAGTACTTC. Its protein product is CSASVPGRTTYEQYF.

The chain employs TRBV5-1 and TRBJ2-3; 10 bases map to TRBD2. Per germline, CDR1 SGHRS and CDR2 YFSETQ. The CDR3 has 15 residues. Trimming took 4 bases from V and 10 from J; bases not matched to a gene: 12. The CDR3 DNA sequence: TGCGCCAGCAGCCCCAACAGGGGGACTAGCGAGTCGCAGTATTTT. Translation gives CASSPNRGTSESQYF.

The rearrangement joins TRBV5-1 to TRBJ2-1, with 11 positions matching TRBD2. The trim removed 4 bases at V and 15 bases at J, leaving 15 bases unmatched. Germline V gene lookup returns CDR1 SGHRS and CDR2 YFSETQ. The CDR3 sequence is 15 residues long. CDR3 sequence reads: CASSLRLAGGSGWFF. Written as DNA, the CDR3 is TGCGCCAGCAGCCTACGCTTAGCGGGAGGGTCCGGGTGGTTCTTC.

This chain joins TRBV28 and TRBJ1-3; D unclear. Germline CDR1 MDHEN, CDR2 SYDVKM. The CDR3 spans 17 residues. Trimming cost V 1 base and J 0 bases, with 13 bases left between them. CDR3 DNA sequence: TGTGCCAGCAGTTTATTTTACGCAGGCCACTCTGGAAACACCATATATTTT. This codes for CASSLFYAGHSGNTIYF.

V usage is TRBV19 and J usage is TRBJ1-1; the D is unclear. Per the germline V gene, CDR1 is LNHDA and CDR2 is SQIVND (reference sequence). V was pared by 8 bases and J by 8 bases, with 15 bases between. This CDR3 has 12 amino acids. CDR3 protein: CASLSLAGEAFF. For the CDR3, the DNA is TGTGCCAGTTTAAGTTTGGCGGGGGAAGCTTTCTTT. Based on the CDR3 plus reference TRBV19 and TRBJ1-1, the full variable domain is DGGITQSPKYLFRKEGQNVTLSCEQNLNHDAMYWYRQDPGQGLRLIYYSQIVNDFQKGDIAEGYSVSREKKESFPLTVTSAQKNPTAFYLCASLSLAGEAFFGQGTRLTVV.

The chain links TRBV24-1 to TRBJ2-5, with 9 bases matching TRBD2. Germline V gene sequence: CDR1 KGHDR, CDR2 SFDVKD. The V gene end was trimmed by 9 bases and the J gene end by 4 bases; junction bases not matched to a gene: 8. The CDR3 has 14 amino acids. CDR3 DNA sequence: TGTGCCACCGTACGCGGGAGGGCCCCAGAGACCCAGTACTTC. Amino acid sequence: CATVRGRAPETQYF.

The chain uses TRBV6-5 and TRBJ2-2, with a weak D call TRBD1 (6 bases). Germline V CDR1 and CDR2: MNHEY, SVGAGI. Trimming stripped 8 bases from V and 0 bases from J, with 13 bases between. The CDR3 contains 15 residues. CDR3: CASENGQSNTGELFF. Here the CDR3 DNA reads TGTGCCAGCGAGAATGGACAGTCGAACACCGGGGAGCTGTTTTTT.

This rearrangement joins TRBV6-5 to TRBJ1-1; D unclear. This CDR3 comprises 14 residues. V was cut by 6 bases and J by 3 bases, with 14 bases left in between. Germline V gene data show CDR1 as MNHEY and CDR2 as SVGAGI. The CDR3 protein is CASSLRRVDTEAFF. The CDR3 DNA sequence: TGTGCCAGCAGCCTGCGGCGGGTGGACACTGAAGCTTTCTTT.

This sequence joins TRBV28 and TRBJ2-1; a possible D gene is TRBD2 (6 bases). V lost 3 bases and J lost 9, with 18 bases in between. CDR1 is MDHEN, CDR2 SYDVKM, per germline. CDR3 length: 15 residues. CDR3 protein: CASSFLEGRNSEQFF. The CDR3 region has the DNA TGTGCCAGCAGTTTCCTAGAGGGGAGGAACAGTGAGCAGTTCTTC.

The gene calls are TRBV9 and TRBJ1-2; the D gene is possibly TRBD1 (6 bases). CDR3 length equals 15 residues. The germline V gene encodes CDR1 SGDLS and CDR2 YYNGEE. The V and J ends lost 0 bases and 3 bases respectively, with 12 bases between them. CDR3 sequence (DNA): TGTGCCAGCAGCGTAGAAGCAGGGGCGCACTATGGCTACACCTTC. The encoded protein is CASSVEAGAHYGYTF.

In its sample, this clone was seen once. The CDR3 DNA reads as TGTGCCAGCAGTCAGCGGTTTTCCTCCTACGAGCAGTACTTC. Its protein product is CASSQRFSSYEQYF. The chain has TRBV27 and TRBJ2-7; weak D call: TRBD2 (5 bases). The germline V gene has CDR1 MNHEY and CDR2 SMNVEV (reference sequence). V lost 5 bases to trimming and J lost 0 bases, with 11 bases between them. The CDR3 is 14 residues long.

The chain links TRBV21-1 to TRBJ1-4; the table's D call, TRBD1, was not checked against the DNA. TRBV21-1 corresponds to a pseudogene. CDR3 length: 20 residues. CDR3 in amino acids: CASSKEGSGQGFVTNEKLFF. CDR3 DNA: TGTGCCAGCAGCAAAGAAGGATCAGGACAGGGGTTTGTCACTAATGAAAAACTGTTTTTT.

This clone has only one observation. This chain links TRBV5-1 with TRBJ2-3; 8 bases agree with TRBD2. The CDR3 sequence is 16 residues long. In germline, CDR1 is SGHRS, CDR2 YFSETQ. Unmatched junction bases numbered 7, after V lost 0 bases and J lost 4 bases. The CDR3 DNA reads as TGCGCCAGCAGCTTGGAGCCGGCGGGAGGATCAGATACGCAGTATTTT. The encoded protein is CASSLEPAGGSDTQYF. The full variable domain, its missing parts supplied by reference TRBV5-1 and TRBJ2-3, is KAGVTQTPRYLIKTRGQQVTLSCSPISGHRSVSWYQQTPGQGLQFLFEYFSETQRNKGNFPGRFSGRQFSNSRSEMNVSTLELGDSALYLCASSLEPAGGSDTQYFGPGTRLTVL.

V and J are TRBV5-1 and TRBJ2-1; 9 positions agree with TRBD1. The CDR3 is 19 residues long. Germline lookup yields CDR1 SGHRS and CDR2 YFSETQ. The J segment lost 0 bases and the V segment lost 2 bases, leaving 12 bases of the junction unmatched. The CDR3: CASSLGTGRGGLSYNEQFF. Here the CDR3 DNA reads TGCGCCAGCAGCTTAGGGACAGGGAGGGGCGGGCTCTCCTACAATGAGCAGTTCTTC.

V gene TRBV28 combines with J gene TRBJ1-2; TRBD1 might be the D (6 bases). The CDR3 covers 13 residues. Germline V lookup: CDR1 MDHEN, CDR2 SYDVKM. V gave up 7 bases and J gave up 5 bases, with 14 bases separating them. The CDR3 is CASTPTGLYGYTF. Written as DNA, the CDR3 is TGTGCCAGCACCCCGACAGGTTTATATGGCTACACCTTC.

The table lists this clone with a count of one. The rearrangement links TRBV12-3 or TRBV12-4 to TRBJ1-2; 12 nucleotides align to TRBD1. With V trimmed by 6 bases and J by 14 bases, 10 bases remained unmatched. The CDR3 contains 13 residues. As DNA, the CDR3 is TGTGCCAGCAGCCCGCGGGGACAGGGGGCGAGTACCTTC. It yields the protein CASSPRGQGASTF.